This T cell receptor (beta chain) was recorded in a study of shared clonotypes between healthy human individuals. V gave up 4 bases and J gave up 0 bases, with 9 bases separating them. The CDR3 is 15 residues long. The germline V gene has CDR1 SNHLY and CDR2 FYNNEI. Whole-study findings and limits: Sharing across a handful of donors was seen in 4% to 5.5% of naive CD4 clonotypes.

Sequencing was performed with immunoSEQ multiplex PCR; in TCRdb, only in-frame clones are kept and a portion is missing. The profile shows some 630,000 clones, 72% of them singletons. This clone came up a few times. The antigen remains unidentified. This TCR came from a woman under 40 in good health. The chain links TRBV2 to TRBJ2-2; D gene ambiguous. Sequencing was performed on memory CD4+ T cells sorted from blood. Regarding subset: CD45RA-negative fraction. This chain's CDR3 is CASSVLDSNTGELFF. CDR3 bases: TGTGCCAGCAGTGTACTCGATTCGAACACCGGGGAGCTGTTTTTT.